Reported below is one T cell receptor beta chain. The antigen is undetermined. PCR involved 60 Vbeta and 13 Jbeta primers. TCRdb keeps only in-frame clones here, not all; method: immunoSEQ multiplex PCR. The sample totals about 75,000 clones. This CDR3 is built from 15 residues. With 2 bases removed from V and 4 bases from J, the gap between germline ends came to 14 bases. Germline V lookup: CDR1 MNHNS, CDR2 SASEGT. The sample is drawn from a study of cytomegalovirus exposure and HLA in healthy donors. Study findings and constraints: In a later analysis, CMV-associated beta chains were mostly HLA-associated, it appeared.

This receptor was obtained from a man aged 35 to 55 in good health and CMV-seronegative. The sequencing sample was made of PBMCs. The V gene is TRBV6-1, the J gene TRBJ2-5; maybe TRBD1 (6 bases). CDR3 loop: CASSENRVGAETQYF. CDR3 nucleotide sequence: TGTGCCAGCAGTGAAAACAGGGTGGGAGCAGAGACCCAGTACTTC.